This is a list of T cell receptor beta chains from one sample in a study of blood T cell repertoires in COVID-19. TCRdb keeps only in-frame clones here, not all; method: immunoSEQ multiplex PCR. The sample carries about 110,000 clones, 89% recorded once. The sample taken for sequencing was peripheral blood. All receptors derive from a man between 40 and 49 years old with active or convalescent COVID-19. The CDR3 runs from the conserved cysteine through the conserved F or W. Fields, in order: CDR3 protein, CDR3 DNA, J gene, D gene, clone size, V gene. The D gene is left open where the match is weak. Clone size, where shown, is once, few, many, or a class for clones that have expanded.

CDR3: CASSPDRGRETQYF; DNA: TGTGCCAGCAGCCCGGACAGGGGAAGGGAGACCCAGTACTTC; J: TRBJ2-5; D: TRBD1; size: NA; V: TRBV14
CDR3: CASSRQGSAGNTIYF; DNA: TGTGCCAGCAGCCGTCAGGGATCTGCTGGAAACACCATATATTTT; J: TRBJ1-3; D: NA; size: NA; V: TRBV3-1/TRBV3-2
CDR3: CASSVGQPNTEAFF; DNA: TGCGCCAGCAGCGTCGGACAGCCGAACACTGAAGCTTTCTTT; J: TRBJ1-1; D: NA; size: NA; V: TRBV5-1
CDR3: CATNALASDTQYF; DNA: TGTGCCACCAACGCACTAGCGTCAGATACGCAGTATTTT; J: TRBJ2-3; D: TRBD2; size: once; V: TRBV24-1
CDR3: CASSLAGYGNTIYF; DNA: TGCGCCAGCAGCTTGGCCGGTTACGGAAACACCATATATTTT; J: TRBJ1-3; D: NA; size: NA; V: TRBV5-1
CDR3: CASSLVLDSASGELFF; DNA: TGTGCCAGCAGCTTAGTATTGGATAGCGCCTCCGGGGAGCTGTTTTTT; J: TRBJ2-2; D: NA; size: NA; V: TRBV7-2
CDR3: CASSLAGGPGEQFF; DNA: TGTGCCAGCAGTCTAGCGGGAGGGCCGGGTGAGCAGTTCTTC; J: TRBJ2-1; D: TRBD2; size: NA; V: TRBV25-1
CDR3: CASRDRGGSYNEQFF; DNA: TGTGCCAGCAGAGACAGGGGGGGCTCCTACAATGAGCAGTTCTTC; J: TRBJ2-1; D: TRBD1; size: NA; V: TRBV3-1/TRBV3-2
CDR3: CASSIPLVEAGYNEQFF; DNA: TGTGCCAGTAGTATACCCCTTGTGGAAGCGGGATACAATGAGCAGTTCTTC; J: TRBJ2-1; D: TRBD2; size: NA; V: TRBV19
CDR3: CASSMGDRPYNEQFF; DNA: TGTGCCAGTAGTATGGGGGACAGGCCGTACAATGAGCAGTTCTTC; J: TRBJ2-1; D: TRBD1; size: once; V: TRBV19
CDR3: CAISAGTSGTREETQYF; DNA: TGTGCCATCAGCGCCGGGACTAGCGGGACTCGGGAAGAGACCCAGTACTTC; J: TRBJ2-5; D: TRBD2; size: NA; V: TRBV10-3